This T cell receptor beta chain was observed in a study of neoadjuvant nivolumab and ipilimumab in lung cancer. Turning to the study itself: The combination arm added day-1 ipilimumab 1 mg/kg to nivolumab 3 mg/kg on days 1, 15, 29.

Germline V gene sequence: CDR1 MGHDK, CDR2 SYGVNS. The CDR3 extends over 16 amino acids. V was cut by 3 bases and J by 0 bases, with 11 bases left in between. Findings and caveats of the study: Pathologic regression was not significantly tied to TCR clonality. TCR richness and clonality were higher in tumors than adjacent uninvolved lung. Higher pretherapy blood TCR richness went with higher resected-tumor richness.

Sequenced by immunoSEQ multiplex PCR; TCRdb stores in-frame clones only, minus some. The sample holds about 25,000 clones, 75% to 90% seen once. As to this clone: Antigen: not known.

The material sequenced was tumor tissue, taken after neoadjuvant nivolumab, alone or with ipilimumab, at or shortly before surgery. The receptor was derived from an adult with non-small cell lung cancer. The rearrangement joins TRBV25-1 to TRBJ1-4; D unclear. CDR3 sequence reads: CASSDPWTATNEKLFF. CDR3 bases: TGTGCCAGCAGTGACCCCTGGACGGCAACTAATGAAAAACTGTTTTTT. The whole variable domain, filled in from reference TRBV25-1 and TRBJ1-4, reads EADIYQTPRYLVIGTGKKITLECSQTMGHDKMYWYQQDPGMELHLIHYSYGVNSTEKGDLSSESTVSRIRTEHFPLTLESARPSHTSQYLCASSDPWTATNEKLFFGSGTQLSVL.